The rows below give T cell receptor beta chains drawn from one sample of a study of STAT5B mutations in CD4+ large granular lymphocyte leukemia. The protocol was immunoSEQ multiplex PCR, while the TCRdb copy is restricted to in-frame clones and leaves out a portion. Of tens of thousands of clones listed, about 86% are singletons. Sample: CD4+ T cells from blood buffy coats. These receptors all come from a human donor in good health. Each CDR3 is given with its conserved first and last residue. Fields, in order: clone size, CDR3 length, V gene, J gene, D gene, CDR3 protein, CDR3 DNA. A D gene is named only where the DNA matches it firmly. A clone size is listed for some rows: how often the clone was seen (once, few, many), or a class if it is expanded.

-,16,TRBV7-6,TRBJ1-1,-,CASSLEGRGTNTEAFF,TGTGCCAGCAGCTTAGAGGGGAGGGGTACGAACACTGAAGCTTTCTTT
-,15,TRBV7-9,TRBJ1-4,TRBD1,CASSRRTGKDEKLFF,TGTGCCAGCAGCAGGAGGACAGGGAAGGATGAAAAACTGTTTTTT
-,13,TRBV29-1,TRBJ2-3,-,CSVEGGEGTRGYF,TGCAGCGTTGAAGGAGGGGAAGGGACCCGGGGCTATTTT
-,14,TRBV21-1,TRBJ2-1,-,CASSKVVRYNEQFF,TGTGCCAGCAGCAAAGTAGTCCGCTACAATGAGCAGTTCTTC
-,18,TRBV15,TRBJ2-2,TRBD2,CATSKGRAGVGVTGELFF,TGTGCCACCAGCAAGGGTCGAGCGGGAGTAGGAGTAACCGGGGAGCTGTTTTTT
-,15,TRBV18,TRBJ1-1,-,CASSPQGGKVAEAFF,TGTGCCAGCTCACCACAAGGGGGGAAGGTCGCTGAAGCTTTCTTT
-,13,TRBV6-1,TRBJ2-1,TRBD2,CATEGLVWNEQLF,TGTGCCACAGAGGGACTAGTCTGGAATGAGCAGCTCTTC
few,14,TRBV6-1,TRBJ2-2,-,CASSEVVFAGELFF,TGTGCCAGCAGTGAAGTGGTATTTGCCGGGGAGCTGTTTTTT
-,11,TRBV5-4,TRBJ2-5,TRBD1,CASLDRETQYF,TGTGCCAGCCTGGACAGGGAGACCCAGTACTTC
-,13,TRBV2,TRBJ1-3,-,CASKGRSGNTIYF,TGTGCCAGCAAAGGAAGATCCGGAAACACCATATATTTT
-,18,TRBV27,TRBJ2-1,-,CASTASGQSQLRGNEQFF,TGTGCCAGCACCGCTAGTGGACAGTCCCAATTACGTGGCAATGAGCAGTTCTTC
-,16,TRBV13,TRBJ1-1,-,CASSLTGRSGRTEAFF,TGTGCCAGCAGCTTAACCGGCAGGTCAGGGAGGACTGAAGCTTTCTTT
-,19,TRBV7-2,TRBJ2-1,-,CASSSYTWTGDSSYNEQFF,TGTGCCAGCAGCAGCTACACCTGGACGGGTGATAGCTCCTACAATGAGCAGTTCTTC
-,17,TRBV5-6,TRBJ2-6,-,CASSLWGRISGANVLTF,TGTGCCAGCAGCTTGTGGGGCCGGATCTCTGGGGCCAACGTCCTGACTTTC